This T cell receptor beta chain was sequenced during a study of OX40 agonist ivuxolimab in advanced cancers. In the study overall: An anti-OX40 (CD134) antibody with agonistic activity, ivuxolimab, was administered to patients. Hepatocellular carcinoma, melanoma, renal cell or head and neck cancer was diagnosed in the dose-escalation patients. Partial responses were achieved by three patients, one with hepatocellular carcinoma and two with cutaneous melanoma.

Some clones are missing from TCRdb's copy, which holds only in-frame ones; the method was immunoSEQ multiplex PCR. The sample has 50,000 to 70,000 clones; 80% to 90% are singletons. V lost 4 bases to trimming and J lost 0 bases; unmatched junction nucleotides: 4. Germline CDR1 is SGHNT and CDR2 is YYREEE (reference sequence). This CDR3 region has 15 residues. The gene calls are TRBV5-4 and TRBJ2-1, with TRBD2 identical over 7 bases. Sequencing was performed on CD4+ or CD8+ T cells sorted from blood, taken in a trial of the OX40 agonist ivuxolimab. The TCR sequence derives from an adult with an advanced solid tumor such as melanoma, head and neck, liver or kidney cancer. The CDR3 reads CASSLAAASYNEQFF. Written as DNA, the CDR3 is TGTGCCAGCAGCCTAGCGGCTGCCTCCTACAATGAGCAGTTCTTC.